This TCR beta chain comes out of a study of T cell repertoires in cytomegalovirus infection. Study summary: Recently identified HLA-C-restricted CMV epitopes and well-studied HLA-B-restricted CMV epitopes were used by the study. Study-wide points: The study identified carriers of CMV plus the relevant HLA from cumulative public TCR beta family frequency. Dominating the ex vivo response were TCR beta clonotypes that were CMV-specific and HLA-C-restricted.

CDR3 length equals 15 residues. V shed 5 bases and J 6 bases; nucleotides not matched to a gene: 8. CDR1 is SEHNR and CDR2 is FQNEAQ in the germline V gene (reference sequence). With regard to this clonotype: Its antigen remains unidentified.

TCRdb called the reads again in MiXCR, with one record for every CDR3 protein. The sample has under 50,000 distinct CDR3 sequences, around 23% seen once; the top ten hold approximately 90%. The chain joins TRBV7-9 to TRBJ2-2; 8 bases match TRBD1. This material consisted of CD8+ T cells from cultured PBMCs, taken from culture after CMV antigen stimulation. The receptor was derived from a human donor in good health (CMV status not recorded). Some clones in this sample may be carry-over from other donors' samples. The CDR3 coding sequence is TGTGCCAGCAGCCAGGGCGACAGGGGCGCCGGGGAGCTGTTTTTT. As protein: CASSQGDRGAGELFF.